The sequence of this T cell receptor (beta chain) was determined in a study of relationships among human T cell subsets (dated by TCRdb to the early 2010s). As for the study more broadly: Sequencing was performed on eight distinct blood T cell populations: pan T, CD8 cytotoxic, regulatory, Th1, Th2, naive plus transitional, activated and memory cells. Beyond this particular receptor, the publication reports: More than 55% of CD8+ cytotoxic sequences came from clones with more than 100 reads, while the regulatory and Th2 subsets showed few clones of that size. The bead-based sorting could not exclude a CD4+CD8+ double-positive population. Substantial CDR3 sharing among Th1, Th2 and regulatory T cells was interpreted as suggesting stochastic cell fate choices. Across the seven subsets, no statistically significant differences turned up in V, D and J usage, CDR3 length, or N-nucleotide additions.

Starting from positively selected CD4+ cells, anti-CD25 beads were used to select CD4+CD25+ regulatory T cells. Miltenyi superparamagnetic beads coated with subset-specific monoclonal antibodies were used to isolate the T cell subsets. Peripheral blood was used as the source from which all T cell populations were isolated. Mononuclear cells were obtained from whole blood by Ficoll separation, and monocytes were then depleted with anti-CD14 microbeads. The isolated cell populations were resuspended in RNAprotect reagent immediately. The library was prepared using multiplex PCR. TCRdb records 454 GS FLX as the sequencer. Semiquantitative ARM-PCR was used to amplify the TCR alpha and beta CDR3 regions from mRNA. ARM-PCR used tagged nested gene-specific primers, after which communal superprimers carried out exponential amplification. Before the first-round PCR products went through the second amplification round, exonuclease was used to remove the nested primers. The amplicons were sequenced on the 454 platform, which can rapidly sequence millions of DNA fragments without cloning bias. A read counted as effective if the read could be mapped to both V and J germline segments. In the paper's pipeline: Reads were assigned to germline V, D and J segments with IRmap, which uses pyromap, a Smith-Waterman modification adapted to 454 sequencing errors. D-beta assignments were filtered with cutoffs set at the 99th percentile of alignment scores obtained from simulated random sequences. The CDR3 was taken to be the amino acids lying between the conserved V-segment Y[YFLI]C motif and the J-segment [FW]GXGT motif. Repertoire diversity was estimated with a compound Poisson process model previously applied to large-scale EST data. A cross-contamination detection procedure was applied to argue against sample contamination as the source of shared CDR3s. Through fastp at Q25 and MiXCR, TCRdb rebuilt clones from the public reads, retaining in-frame beta chains. Rows matching on CDR3 protein sequence are summarized as one entry with the most common DNA and genes. These V and J calls rely on TCRdb rather than the paper's analysis. The sample table contains 11,000 to 15,000 distinct CDR3 sequences; only one count was recorded for over 45% of them. The top ten hold 2.1% of the sample.

This clonotype turned up a few times. Its antigen remains undetermined. Per-base qualities were not stored, and no clone one base away is much larger. The TCR comes from a middle-aged man in good health. Sequencing input: Tregs sorted from blood.

The nucleotides read TGTGCCAGCAGCTTAAGGGGGCTCCAAGAGACCCAGTACTTC. Translation gives CASSLRGLQETQYF. The V and J genes are TRBV11-2 and TRBJ2-5, and 7 junction bases match TRBD1. The CDR3 runs 14 amino acids, cysteine and phenylalanine included. The retained sequence is limited to the CDR3, 42 bases, with the frame set at the first base. Germline trimming: 2 bases from V, 1 base from J; junction bases outside gene matches: 1. The germline V gene yields SGHAT for CDR1 and FQNNGV for CDR2.